The T cell receptor (beta chain) under discussion was sequenced for a study of human T cells and chemical hapten exposure. Study-level background: Epicutaneous patch tests delivered 0.01% DPC to the upper back, with evaluation at 6 days.

In its sample, this clonotype was seen many times. What it binds is not known. This CDR3 contains 19 residues. V gave up 7 bases and J gave up 3 bases; unmatched junction bases: 18. Germline CDR1 reads MNHEY; CDR2 reads SVGEGT. Notes on the study in general: The number of TCRs over 1 in 1000 frequency stayed unchanged after DPC.

TCRdb reanalysed the RACE reads using MiXCR and keeps one entry per CDR3 protein. In the table there are 99,000 or so distinct CDR3 sequences, under 14% of which are singletons. Sample time point: pre-sensitization, week 0. The treatment was: therapeutic diphenylcyclopropenone sensitization with weekly scalp DPC. The sample here was whole blood, taken in connection with sensitization to the hapten diphenylcyclopropenone (DPC). The clonotype originates from a woman aged 60-75 years with alopecia areata. Some clones in this sample may be carry-over from other donors' samples. The chain carries TRBV6-2 or TRBV6-3 and TRBJ2-3, with 11 bases fitting TRBD1. CDR3 amino acids: CASTHVVLVGTGGTDTQYF. The CDR3 bases are TGTGCCAGCACCCACGTGGTATTAGTTGGGACAGGGGGTACAGATACGCAGTATTTT.